The T cell receptor beta chain described here comes from a study of long-term antiretroviral therapy in people with HIV. Regarding the study as a whole: When set beside controls, HIV repertoires had CDR3 length ranges that were narrower. Clones that had undergone expansion before ART dominated the repertoire at all time points.

Run at survey level, the immunoSEQ assay was version v3.0. The method was immunoSEQ multiplex PCR; TCRdb's version includes in-frame clones alone and lacks a portion of them. The sample consists of about 39,000 clones, around 80% of them appearing once. With 0 bases clipped from V and 4 bases from J, the junction kept 7 bases outside the gene matches. Germline V gene data show CDR1 as SGHNT and CDR2 as YYREEE (reference sequence). This CDR3 is 16 amino acids long. Worth noting for this clone: Its antigen is undetermined.

Treatment for every participant with HIV took place in the United States. The chain combines TRBV5-4 with TRBJ2-1; the match to TRBD2 covers 7 bases. The origin of this receptor is a young man with HIV. The source was unsorted PBMCs, collected 0.6 years after starting antiretroviral therapy. The CDR3 coding sequence is TGTGCCAGCAGCTTGGTTAGTAACGGGAGGTACAATGAGCAGTTCTTC. Translating gives CASSLVSNGRYNEQFF.